The 7 T cell receptor beta chains listed next were all sequenced from one sample in a study of cytomegalovirus exposure and HLA in healthy donors listed by TCRdb under 2017. Libraries were made using the immunoSEQ multiplex PCR assay. For the multiplex PCR, a mixture combining 60 forward primers for TCR Vbeta segments and 13 reverse primers for TCR Jbeta segments was used. TCRdb re-hosts the immuneACCESS table, in-frame sequences only. Its copies lack some clones; in the studies checked, an unresolved V gene accounts for under half of them, and the cause for the rest is not known. For this sample there are fewer than 200,000 clones; 80% appear just once. Under 6% of the sample is held by the ten biggest clonotypes. Sequencing was done on a sample of PBMCs. Every receptor here comes from a woman aged 45-65 years in good health and CMV-seropositive.

This clone occurred a few times. The chain carries TRBV29-1 and TRBJ1-1, with D possibly TRBD1 on 5 matching bases. Trimming pared 4 bases from V and 3 bases from J, leaving 12 bases between. The CDR3 has 13 residues. CDR1 is SQVTM and CDR2 is ANQGSEA in the germline V gene. CDR3 DNA: TGCAGCGTTGCCCGGGGAGGGGACACTGAAGCTTTCTTT. Encoded protein: CSVARGGDTEAFF.

This chain connects TRBV7-9 to TRBJ1-2; TRBD1 is a possible D gene (5 bases). Germline values: CDR1 SEHNR, CDR2 FQNEAQ (reference sequence). This CDR3 has 14 residues. Trimming removed 6 bases from V and 4 bases from J, with 15 bases in between. The CDR3 DNA sequence: TGTGCCAGCAGTCAAGGGGTGGTAGGCTATGGCTACACCTTC. It yields the protein CASSQGVVGYGYTF.

The CDR3 bases are TGTGCCAGCAGCTTAGGGGGGACAGGGGCTGGAAACACCATATATTTT. Translated: CASSLGGTGAGNTIYF. This chain connects TRBV7-2 to TRBJ1-3, with 10 bases that match TRBD1. The trim removed 1 base at V and 2 bases at J, leaving 2 bases unmatched. CDR1 and CDR2 (germline): SGHTA, FQGNSA. The CDR3 totals 16 residues.

The chain links TRBV18 to TRBJ2-1; 12 bases fit TRBD2. J lost 4 bases, V lost 6 bases, and 4 bases had no gene match. This CDR3 has 15 residues. From germline, CDR1 is KGHSH and CDR2 LQKENI. In DNA form, the CDR3 reads TGTGCCAGCTCCCGCACTAGCGGGAGGTACAATGAGCAGTTCTTC. Protein sequence: CASSRTSGRYNEQFF. The entire variable domain, with the rest obtained from reference TRBV18 and TRBJ2-1, is as follows: NAGVMQNPRHLVRRRGQEARLRCSPMKGHSHVYWYRQLPEEGLKFMVYLQKENIIDESGMPKERFSAEFPKEGPSILRIQQVVRGDSAAYFCASSRTSGRYNEQFFGPGTRLTVL.

The gene calls are TRBV7-3 and TRBJ1-1, with 8 nucleotides matching TRBD1. The V gene end was trimmed by 10 bases and the J gene end by 4 bases; junction bases not matched to a gene: 17. This CDR3 comprises 16 residues. Germline lookup yields CDR1 SGHTA and CDR2 FQGTGA. CDR3 DNA: TGTGCCACCACAACAGGGGACCTGACAGGGGCCACTGAAGCTTTCTTT. Protein sequence: CATTTGDLTGATEAFF.

This clone was observed once. The J gene is TRBJ2-6, the V gene TRBV2; tentatively, D is TRBD1 (6 bases). CDR1 SNHLY and CDR2 FYNNEI come from the germline V gene. V lost 3 bases to trimming and J lost 0 bases, with 9 bases between them. The CDR3 spans 16 residues. The CDR3 DNA sequence: TGTGCCAGCAGTGACAGGGGATACTCTGGGGCCAACGTCCTGACTTTC. Encoded protein: CASSDRGYSGANVLTF.

This rearrangement joins TRBV30 to TRBJ2-7; 7 bases line up with TRBD1. J lost 5 bases, V lost 4 bases, and 8 bases had no gene match. Germline V CDR1 and CDR2: GTSNPN, SVGIG (reference sequence). The CDR3 is 13 residues long. CDR3 coding DNA: TGTGCCTGGAACTCAGGGGGTCCGAACGAGCAGTACTTC. Protein sequence: CAWNSGGPNEQYF.